The 9 T cell receptor beta chains below come from one sample, sequenced in a study of cytomegalovirus exposure and HLA in healthy donors. Amplification used 60 Vbeta primers and 13 Jbeta primers. Assay: immunoSEQ multiplex PCR; the TCRdb copy retains only in-frame clones and omits some. The sample holds about 170,000 clones, 84% seen once. The source material was PBMCs. These receptors came from a boy aged 2 to 10 in good health and CMV-seronegative.

The chain joins TRBV6-5 to TRBJ1-6, with 9 bases matching TRBD1. Per germline, CDR1 MNHEY and CDR2 SVGAGI. CDR3 length equals 15 residues. J gave up 8 bases and V 6 bases, and 8 bases lay outside the gene matches. The CDR3: CASRLSDRGHSPLHF. The CDR3 DNA sequence: TGTGCCAGCAGGCTTTCGGACAGGGGCCATTCACCCCTCCACTTT.

V and J are TRBV5-8 and TRBJ2-7; D is uncertain. Looked up from germline, CDR1 is SGHTS and CDR2 is YDEGEE. The CDR3 sequence is 11 residues long. V shed 4 bases and J shed 3 bases, with 5 bases lying between them. This CDR3 reads CASSRGYEQYF. In DNA, the CDR3 is TGTGCCAGCAGCCGAGGCTACGAGCAGTACTTC.

This clone has a single count. V usage is TRBV6-1 and J usage is TRBJ2-5; TRBD2 aligns across 7 bases. The J call may be mistaken, given a closer DNA end match to TRBJ2-7. Germline V gene sequence: CDR1 MNHNS, CDR2 SASEGT. This CDR3 has 14 residues. The DNA for the CDR3 is TGTGCGAGCCTTTGGGGCGGGAGTTTCAACGAGCAGTACTTC. Translating gives CASLWGGSFNEQYF.

This chain links TRBV10-2 with TRBJ2-2; 7 bases line up with TRBD2. J lost 5 bases, V lost 6 bases, and 12 bases had no gene match. CDR3 size: 16 residues. CDR1 and CDR2 from the germline V gene are WSHSY and SAAADI. The CDR3 loop is CASSDWAGEETGELFF. CDR3 bases: TGCGCCAGCAGCGATTGGGCGGGAGAGGAAACCGGGGAGCTGTTTTTT.

The CDR3 DNA follows: TGTGCTAGTGGTTCCGAGATGGCCTACGAGCAGTACTTC. Protein sequence: CASGSEMAYEQYF. The chain couples TRBV12-5 to TRBJ2-7; unclear D gene. The CDR3 has 13 amino acids. V lost 4 bases and J lost 2, with 9 bases in between. Germline lookup yields CDR1 LGHNT and CDR2 FRNRAP.

This clone has only one observation. In nucleotides, the CDR3 is TGTGCCAGCAGCCCCGGACTCCCGGCCGGGCAGTACTTC. Translated, it gives CASSPGLPAGQYF. The chain carries TRBV16 and TRBJ2-7; D is perhaps TRBD2 (5 bases). Between the trimmed V and J ends, which lost 4 bases and 9 bases, there was a span of 16 bases. The CDR3 consists of 13 residues. Germline V gene lookup returns CDR1 KGHSY and CDR2 FQNENV. Drawing the rest from reference TRBV16 and TRBJ2-7, the complete variable domain is GEEVAQTPKHLVRGEGQKAKLYCAPIKGHSYVFWYQQVLKNEFKFLISFQNENVFDETGMPKERFSAKCLPNSPCSLEIQATKLEDSAVYFCASSPGLPAGQYFGPGTRLTVT.

This clone was seen just once. J is TRBJ2-3 and V is TRBV6-1, with 8 bases aligning to TRBD2. The V gene end was trimmed by 3 bases and the J gene end by 4 bases; junction bases not matched to a gene: 9. CDR1 is MNHNS and CDR2 is SASEGT in the germline V gene. The CDR3 is made up of 16 amino acids. CDR3 region: CASSDPATSASDTQYF. CDR3 DNA: TGTGCCAGCAGTGATCCCGCGACTAGCGCGTCAGATACGCAGTATTTT.

The chain combines TRBV4-1 with TRBJ2-1, with a tentative D call TRBD2 (6 bases). V was shortened by 4 bases and J by 10 bases, with 20 bases between the two germline ends. The CDR3 runs to 15 residues. Germline CDR1 MGHRA, CDR2 YSYEKL. DNA of the CDR3: TGCGCCAGCAGCCGACGAGGCGGGGCCTACCTCGAGCAGTTCTTC. It is translated as CASSRRGGAYLEQFF.

The rearrangement joins TRBV29-1 to TRBJ1-1; 9 bases map to TRBD1. Trimming cost V 2 bases and J 0 bases; bases outside gene matches: 4. The V gene's germline CDR1 is SQVTM and CDR2 ANQGSEA. CDR3 size: 15 residues. The CDR3 here is CSVERRTGVNTEAFF. In DNA form, the CDR3 reads TGCAGCGTTGAAAGGAGGACAGGGGTGAACACTGAAGCTTTCTTT. Drawing the rest from reference TRBV29-1 and TRBJ1-1, the complete variable domain is SAVISQKPSRDICQRGTSLTIQCQVDSQVTMMFWYRQQPGQSLTLIATANQGSEATYESGFVIDKFPISRPNLTFSTLTVSNMSPEDSSIYLCSVERRTGVNTEAFFGQGTRLTVV.